The 9 T cell receptor beta chains listed next were all sequenced from one sample in a study of blood T cell repertoires in COVID-19. Only in-frame clones appear in the TCRdb table, and some are missing; sequencing was by immunoSEQ multiplex PCR. The repertoire includes over 200,000 clones, approximately 86% of them detected once, and under 0.95% sits in the top ten. The sequencing input was peripheral blood. These receptors were collected from a woman aged 25 to 39 with acute or convalescent COVID-19.

The rearrangement uses TRBV10-3 and TRBJ2-2; weak D call: TRBD2 (5 bases). Germline values: CDR1 ENHRY, CDR2 SYGVKD. This CDR3 has 15 residues. The V end was cut by 6 bases, the J end by 4 bases, with 15 bases between. CDR3 residues: CAIRPRRGITGELFF. Here the CDR3 DNA reads TGTGCCATCAGGCCCCGCCGAGGGATCACCGGGGAGCTGTTTTTT.

The genes are TRBV6-4 and TRBJ2-1; a weak D match, TRBD2 (6 bases). Germline V CDR1 and CDR2: MRHNA, SNTAGT. Deletions cut 2 bases from V and 8 bases from J, with 13 bases between. This CDR3 has 14 residues. The CDR3 DNA follows: TGTGCCAGCAGTGACCAATTGGGGGAGGATGAGCAGTTCTTC. It codes for CASSDQLGEDEQFF.

The genes are TRBV6-5 and TRBJ2-3; 7 positions match TRBD2. After removal of 5 bases from V and 2 bases from J, the junction contained 7 bases not matched to a gene. The CDR3 has 15 amino acids. The germline V gene encodes CDR1 MNHEY and CDR2 SVGAGI. The CDR3 nucleotides are TGTGCCAGCAGTACGCGGGAGACCTACACAGATACGCAGTATTTT. It translates to CASSTRETYTDTQYF.

J is TRBJ2-3 and V is TRBV5-6, with unresolved D. This CDR3 has 12 residues. The germline V and J ends were trimmed by 0 bases and 8 bases, with 7 bases remaining between them. Germline V gives CDR1 SGHDT, CDR2 YYEEEE. The CDR3 bases are TGTGCCAGCAGCTTGGGATGGGCTACGCAGTATTTT. Protein sequence: CASSLGWATQYF.

The chain couples TRBV18 to TRBJ2-4, with D unresolved. The germline V gene has CDR1 KGHSH and CDR2 LQKENI. V lost 0 bases to trimming and J lost 0 bases, with 9 bases between them. This CDR3 is built from 16 residues. CDR3 region: CASSPPIVLAKNIQYF. DNA for the CDR3: TGTGCCAGCTCACCACCAATAGTCCTAGCCAAAAACATTCAGTACTTC.

The gene calls are TRBV19 and TRBJ1-2; D possibly corresponds to TRBD1 (5 bases). The length of the CDR3 is 14 residues. Germline loops: CDR1 LNHDA, CDR2 SQIVND (reference sequence). V was pared by 1 base and J by 6 bases, with 12 bases between. Here the CDR3 reads CASSIGAGQNGYTF. The CDR3 bases are TGTGCCAGTAGTATAGGAGCAGGGCAGAATGGCTACACCTTC.

The chain combines TRBV27 with TRBJ1-5, with D tentatively TRBD1 (6 bases). Trimming cost V 5 bases and J 0 bases, with 20 bases left between them. There are 18 residues in the CDR3. The germline V gene has CDR1 MNHEY and CDR2 SMNVEV (reference sequence). CDR3 DNA sequence: TGTGCCAGCAGTCCCCACAGACAGGCCTCTTATAGCAATCAGCCCCAGCATTTT. Its protein is CASSPHRQASYSNQPQHF.

The chain recombines TRBV11-2 with TRBJ2-6; D unresolved. Germline V gene sequence: CDR1 SGHAT, CDR2 FQNNGV. The V end lost 6 bases, the J end lost 4 bases, and 10 bases lay between the germline ends. The CDR3 extends over 14 amino acids. The CDR3, as DNA: TGTGCCAGCAGTCAGGCCACGGGGGCCAACGTCCTGACTTTC. Translated: CASSQATGANVLTF.

This clone turned up a few times. This chain joins TRBV6-5 and TRBJ1-1; D gene ambiguous. The CDR3 has 11 residues. Germline assignment: CDR1 MNHEY and CDR2 SVGAGI. V was pared by 10 bases and J by 5 bases, with 11 bases between. CDR3 residues: CATGKRTEAFF. CDR3 nucleotide sequence: TGTGCCACCGGGAAGAGGACTGAAGCTTTCTTT.